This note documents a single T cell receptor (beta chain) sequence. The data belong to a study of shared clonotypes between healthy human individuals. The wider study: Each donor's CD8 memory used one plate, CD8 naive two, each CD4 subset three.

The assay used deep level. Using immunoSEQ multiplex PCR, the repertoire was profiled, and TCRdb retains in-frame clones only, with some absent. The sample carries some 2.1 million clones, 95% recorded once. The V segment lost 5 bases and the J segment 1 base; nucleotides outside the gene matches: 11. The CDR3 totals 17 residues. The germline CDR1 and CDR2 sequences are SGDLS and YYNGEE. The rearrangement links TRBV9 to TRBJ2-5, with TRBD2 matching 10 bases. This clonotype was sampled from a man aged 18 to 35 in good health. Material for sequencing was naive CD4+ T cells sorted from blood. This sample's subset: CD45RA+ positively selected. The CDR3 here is CASSRGVTSGVQETQYF. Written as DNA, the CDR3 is TGTGCCAGCAGTCGAGGGGTCACTAGCGGGGTCCAAGAGACCCAGTACTTC.